This T cell receptor beta chain came from a study of cytomegalovirus exposure and HLA in healthy donors. Findings and limits, study-wide: Researchers counted around 170 TCR beta chains as cytomegalovirus-associated. From TCR beta sequences, most subjects' HLA-A and HLA-B alleles were reportedly predicted accurately.

Though nominally healthy at sampling, donors likely had unrecorded immune exposures. PCR employed 60 Vbeta and 13 Jbeta primers. Sequencing used immunoSEQ multiplex PCR; TCRdb keeps in-frame clones, though not all of them. Of roughly 150,000 clones detected, around 82% appear once; the ten largest clones hold approximately 6.3%. Worth noting for this clone: Its antigen is not known.

Sequencing input: PBMCs. This clonotype originated in a woman in her forties or fifties in good health and CMV-seropositive.

CDR3 protein: CASSMGQGARHEQYF. For the CDR3, the DNA is TGTGCCAGTAGTATGGGGCAGGGGGCTCGCCACGAGCAGTACTTC. This sequence joins TRBV19 and TRBJ2-7; TRBD1 aligns across 8 bases. CDR1 and CDR2 from the germline V gene are LNHDA and SQIVND (reference sequence). V lost 3 bases, J lost 5 bases, and 9 bases stayed unmatched. The CDR3 is 15 amino acids.